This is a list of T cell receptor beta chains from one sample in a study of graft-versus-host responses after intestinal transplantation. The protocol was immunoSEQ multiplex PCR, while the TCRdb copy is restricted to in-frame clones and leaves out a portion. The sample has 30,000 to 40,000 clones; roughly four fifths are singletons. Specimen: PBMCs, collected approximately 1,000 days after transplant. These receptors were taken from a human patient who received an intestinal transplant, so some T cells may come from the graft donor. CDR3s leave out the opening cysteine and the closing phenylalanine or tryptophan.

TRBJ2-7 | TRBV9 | ASSVAASHTYEQY
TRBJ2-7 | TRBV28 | ASSLVLREPLGRKQY
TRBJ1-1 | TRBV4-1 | ASSQGLGTGNTEAF
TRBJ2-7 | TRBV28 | ASSLLGRNYEQY
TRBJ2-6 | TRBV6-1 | ASSGPPSTASGANVLT
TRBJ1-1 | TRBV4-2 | ASSQDDGENTEAF
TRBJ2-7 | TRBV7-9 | ASSLGAMREQY
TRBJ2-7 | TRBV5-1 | ASTLRDGAGEQY
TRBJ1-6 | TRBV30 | AWSVPPDSPLH
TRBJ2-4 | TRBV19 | ASSGGLTGGIQY
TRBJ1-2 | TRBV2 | ASSEAVVGGYGYT
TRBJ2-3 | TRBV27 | ASSLWGREVDTQY
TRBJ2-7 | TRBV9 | ASSQAPSTSGYEQY